This entry lists 9 T cell receptor beta chains sequenced from one sample in a study of T cell repertoires in cytomegalovirus infection. TCRdb processed the reads anew with MiXCR; each CDR3 protein has one entry. The sample includes more than 650,000 distinct CDR3 sequences, about a third of them seen just once. The sequencing sample was made of PBMCs. These TCRs come from a human donor in good health (CMV status not recorded). Some clones in this sample may be carry-over from other donors' samples.

J is TRBJ1-2 and V is TRBV11-2; 10 bases agree with TRBD1. The V gene end was trimmed by 9 bases and the J gene end by 8 bases; junction bases not matched to a gene: 12. CDR3 length: 14 amino acids. The germline V gene encodes CDR1 SGHAT and CDR2 FQNNGV. The CDR3 here is CASRKTGGPGGYTF. CDR3 bases: TGTGCCAGTAGAAAGACAGGGGGCCCCGGGGGCTACACCTTC. Full variable domain (missing parts from reference TRBV11-2 and TRBJ1-2): EAGVAQSPRYKIIEKRQSVAFWCNPISGHATLYWYQQILGQGPKLLIQFQNNGVVDDSQLPKDRFSAERLKGVDSTLKIQPAKLEDSAVYLCASRKTGGPGGYTFGSGTRLTVV.

This sequence joins TRBV27 and TRBJ2-7; D unresolved. This CDR3 is 11 amino acids long. V gave up 9 bases and J gave up 7 bases, with 13 bases separating them. Germline V gives CDR1 MNHEY, CDR2 SMNVEV (reference sequence). The CDR3 bases are TGTGCCAGTAGAGAAGGGTTTGAGCAGTACTTC. Protein: CASREGFEQYF.

The gene calls are TRBV7-8 and TRBJ1-5; D remains unclear. CDR3 length: 16 amino acids. Germline V gene sequence: CDR1 SGHVS, CDR2 FQNEAQ. Trimming took off 2 bases at V and 2 bases at J, with 13 bases between the two ends. CDR3 coding DNA: TGTGCCAGCAGCTTATTAGCGGGGTCGGGCAATCAGCCCCAGCATTTT. It yields the protein CASSLLAGSGNQPQHF.

This clonotype was picked up a small number of times. V is TRBV20-1 and J is TRBJ1-1; D remains ambiguous. CDR3 length: 12 amino acids. The V gene lost 3 bases and the J gene lost 1 base, with 6 bases spanning the gap. Germline loops: CDR1 DFQATT, CDR2 SNEGSKA (reference sequence). Here the CDR3 DNA reads TGCAGTGCTAGGTTCCGGAACACTGAAGCTTTCTTT. Translation gives CSARFRNTEAFF.

The J gene is TRBJ2-5, the V gene TRBV5-6; D not certain. CDR1 and CDR2 (germline): SGHDT, YYEEEE. V lost 7 bases, J lost 5 bases, and 9 bases lay in between. CDR3 length: 11 residues. The CDR3 DNA is TGTGCCAGCTCGGGTGTGGAGACCCAGTACTTC. Residues: CASSGVETQYF.

In this sample, this clonotype turned up a few times. The V and J genes are TRBV12-3 or TRBV12-4 and TRBJ1-1, with D hard to call. Trimming took 5 bases from V and 7 from J, leaving 20 bases between them. The CDR3 is 15 residues long. The CDR3 region is CASSLTVIGRFEAFF. CDR3 coding DNA: TGTGCCAGCAGTCTTACTGTGATTGGTAGATTTGAAGCTTTCTTT.

This clonotype was seen repeatedly, ten times or more. The chain couples TRBV7-2 to TRBJ2-3; D is perhaps TRBD1 (6 bases). The germline V and J ends were trimmed by 5 bases and 1 base, with 13 bases remaining between them. The CDR3 consists of 15 residues. Per the germline V gene, CDR1 is SGHTA and CDR2 is FQGNSA. As DNA, the CDR3 is TGTGCCAGCAGCCCCTCCAGGGGCCGCACAGATACGCAGTATTTT. Encoded protein: CASSPSRGRTDTQYF.

A single count supports this clonotype. This sequence joins TRBV12-3 or TRBV12-4 and TRBJ1-1, with a possible D match to TRBD1 (5 bases). V dropped 7 bases and J dropped 4 bases, with 13 bases sitting between them. This CDR3 comprises 13 residues. In nucleotides, the CDR3 is TGTGCCAGCAAGTTCAGGGAAGGCACTGAAGCTTTCTTT. Translated: CASKFREGTEAFF.

This rearrangement joins TRBV12-3 or TRBV12-4 to TRBJ2-1; 10 bases are a match to TRBD2. This CDR3 is 15 amino acids long. Unmatched junction bases numbered 10, after V lost 6 bases and J lost 8 bases. The CDR3 nucleotides are TGTGCCAGCAGAAGGTTAGCGGGGGGTAGGGATGAGCAGTTCTTC. Amino acids: CASRRLAGGRDEQFF.